A selection of T cell receptor beta chains follows, all from one sample in a study of cytotoxic CD8 clonotypes in ibrutinib-treated CLL. The data were produced by immunoSEQ multiplex PCR, yet TCRdb's version contains in-frame clones alone and is incomplete. The sample holds tens of thousands of clones, 57% seen once. The sample was PBMCs, taken after 12 months of ibrutinib treatment. These receptor sequences come from a human donor with chronic lymphocytic leukemia. Both conserved end residues are part of each CDR3. D genes are given only for firm matches. The size entry is marked missing in some rows and otherwise reads once, few, many or a size class.

abundance: .
j_gene: TRBJ2-2
v_gene: TRBV27
d_gene: .
CDR3nt: TGTGCCAGCAGTTTATTTATGAGCACCGGGGAGCTGTTTTTT
CDR3aa: CASSLFMSTGELFF

abundance: .
j_gene: TRBJ2-5
v_gene: TRBV2
d_gene: .
CDR3nt: TGTGCCAGCAGTGGTGTGGGGCGCCAAGAGACCCAGTACTTC
CDR3aa: CASSGVGRQETQYF

abundance: few
j_gene: TRBJ1-6
v_gene: TRBV6-5
d_gene: .
CDR3nt: TGTGCCAGCAGTTACATGCAGAACTATAATTCACCCCTCCACTTT
CDR3aa: CASSYMQNYNSPLHF

abundance: .
j_gene: TRBJ1-1
v_gene: TRBV13
d_gene: .
CDR3nt: TGTGCCAGCAGAGGTAGTAGGTTTGAAGCTTTCTTT
CDR3aa: CASRGSRFEAFF

abundance: few
j_gene: TRBJ2-7
v_gene: TRBV27
d_gene: .
CDR3nt: TGTGCCAGCAGTTTAAGGGTTGGAGGGGGGCTTCGCTACGAGCAGTACTTC
CDR3aa: CASSLRVGGGLRYEQYF

abundance: few
j_gene: TRBJ1-1
v_gene: TRBV5-1
d_gene: TRBD1
CDR3nt: TGCGCCAGCAGCGGGGACAGTTACACTGAAGCTTTCTTT
CDR3aa: CASSGDSYTEAFF

abundance: .
j_gene: TRBJ2-7
v_gene: TRBV6-9
d_gene: .
CDR3nt: TGTGCCAGCAGTTATGTGGGAGTTGGCTACGAGCAGTACTTC
CDR3aa: CASSYVGVGYEQYF

abundance: .
j_gene: TRBJ2-7
v_gene: TRBV27
d_gene: .
CDR3nt: TGTGCCAGCAGTTTAGAGGCCAGGACGTTCTACGAGCAGTACTTC
CDR3aa: CASSLEARTFYEQYF

abundance: once
j_gene: TRBJ1-4
v_gene: TRBV2
d_gene: .
CDR3nt: TGTGCCAGCAGTCTTCCTACGGGGTGGGATGAAAAACTGTTTTTT
CDR3aa: CASSLPTGWDEKLFF

abundance: .
j_gene: TRBJ2-3
v_gene: TRBV28
d_gene: .
CDR3nt: TGTGCCAGCAAGAAGGCCCGGGGGGCCTTCCCAGATACGCAGTATTTT
CDR3aa: CASKKARGAFPDTQYF

abundance: medium-sized
j_gene: TRBJ1-3
v_gene: TRBV10-3
d_gene: .
CDR3nt: TGTGCCATCAGGGACAGCTCTGGAAACACCATATATTTT
CDR3aa: CAIRDSSGNTIYF

abundance: once
j_gene: TRBJ2-1
v_gene: TRBV7-9
d_gene: .
CDR3nt: TGTGCCAGCAGCCCGGGTTATTACAATGAGCAGTTCTTC
CDR3aa: CASSPGYYNEQFF

abundance: once
j_gene: TRBJ2-1
v_gene: TRBV4-1
d_gene: .
CDR3nt: TGCGCCAGCAGCCAAGTCAGTACGGGATTCGGATACAATGAGCAGTTCTTC
CDR3aa: CASSQVSTGFGYNEQFF

abundance: .
j_gene: TRBJ2-1
v_gene: TRBV19
d_gene: TRBD2
CDR3nt: TGTGCCAGTAGTATCAGGGGACTAGCGGGAGGTGAGCAGTTCTTC
CDR3aa: CASSIRGLAGGEQFF

abundance: .
j_gene: TRBJ2-3
v_gene: TRBV6-5
d_gene: TRBD2
CDR3nt: TGTGCCAGCCAAGCGGGGGTCCTCACAGATACGCAGTATTTT
CDR3aa: CASQAGVLTDTQYF

abundance: .
j_gene: TRBJ1-1
v_gene: TRBV27
d_gene: .
CDR3nt: TGTGCCAGTAGACAGTCTCATGGTCGCACTGAAGCTTTCTTT
CDR3aa: CASRQSHGRTEAFF

abundance: many
j_gene: TRBJ2-2
v_gene: TRBV18
d_gene: TRBD2
CDR3nt: TGTGCCAGCTCACCACTGGGACTAGCGGAAGATTCTTACACCGGGGAGCTGTTTTTT
CDR3aa: CASSPLGLAEDSYTGELFF

abundance: few
j_gene: TRBJ2-1
v_gene: TRBV28
d_gene: .
CDR3nt: TGTGCCAGCAGTTACGGCCACGTCCCACAATTCTCCTACAATGAGCAGTTCTTC
CDR3aa: CASSYGHVPQFSYNEQFF

abundance: .
j_gene: TRBJ2-2
v_gene: TRBV20-1
d_gene: .
CDR3nt: TGCAGTGCTATTAGGGCCGGGGAGCTGTTTTTT
CDR3aa: CSAIRAGELFF

abundance: .
j_gene: TRBJ1-2
v_gene: TRBV11-2
d_gene: .
CDR3nt: TGTGCCAGCGCACCCGGACAGCACTATGGCTACACCTTC
CDR3aa: CASAPGQHYGYTF

abundance: .
j_gene: TRBJ1-2
v_gene: TRBV10-2
d_gene: .
CDR3nt: TGCGCCAGCAGTGAGTCTGGGGGCCCCTACAATGGCTACACCTTC
CDR3aa: CASSESGGPYNGYTF

abundance: few
j_gene: TRBJ1-2
v_gene: TRBV2
d_gene: TRBD1
CDR3nt: TGTGCCAGCGGCTTGGACAGGGGAATCGATGGCTACACCTTC
CDR3aa: CASGLDRGIDGYTF

abundance: .
j_gene: TRBJ1-4
v_gene: TRBV5-1
d_gene: .
CDR3nt: TGCGCCAGCAGCATTGCCCCGAGGGTCGCTAATGAAAAACTGTTTTTT
CDR3aa: CASSIAPRVANEKLFF

abundance: few
j_gene: TRBJ1-2
v_gene: TRBV27
d_gene: .
CDR3nt: TGTGCCAGCAGGACGGGGTGGGGCTACACCTTC
CDR3aa: CASRTGWGYTF

abundance: .
j_gene: TRBJ2-1
v_gene: TRBV7-6
d_gene: TRBD2
CDR3nt: TGTGCCAGCAGCTCAATAGGGCTAGCGGACAATGAGCAGTTCTTC
CDR3aa: CASSSIGLADNEQFF

abundance: few
j_gene: TRBJ1-2
v_gene: TRBV7-9
d_gene: TRBD1
CDR3nt: TGTGCCAGCAGCCTTGGGACAGGCCATGGCTACACCTTC
CDR3aa: CASSLGTGHGYTF

abundance: .
j_gene: TRBJ2-3
v_gene: TRBV6-1
d_gene: .
CDR3nt: TGTGCCAGCAGTGAATCCCCAGGTTGGAACACAGATACGCAGTATTTT
CDR3aa: CASSESPGWNTDTQYF

abundance: .
j_gene: TRBJ2-2
v_gene: TRBV11-2
d_gene: TRBD2
CDR3nt: TGTGCCAGCAGCCAAGTGGGGACTAGCGGGTACACCGGGGAGCTGTTTTTT
CDR3aa: CASSQVGTSGYTGELFF

abundance: .
j_gene: TRBJ1-3
v_gene: TRBV5-1
d_gene: .
CDR3nt: TGCGCCAGCAGCTTGGCGGACAGTATCGCAAACACCATATATTTT
CDR3aa: CASSLADSIANTIYF

abundance: .
j_gene: TRBJ2-5
v_gene: TRBV6-1
d_gene: .
CDR3nt: TGTGCCAGCAACCCGGGGGGAAGGGGGCAAGAGACCCAGTACTTC
CDR3aa: CASNPGGRGQETQYF

abundance: .
j_gene: TRBJ2-3
v_gene: TRBV2
d_gene: TRBD1
CDR3nt: TGTGCCAGCAGGATCCAGGGACAGCACACAGATACGCAGTATTTT
CDR3aa: CASRIQGQHTDTQYF

abundance: few
j_gene: TRBJ2-5
v_gene: TRBV5-1
d_gene: .
CDR3nt: TGCGCCAGCAGCTTGATTGGGGGGGCGGAGACCCAGTACTTC
CDR3aa: CASSLIGGAETQYF

abundance: .
j_gene: TRBJ1-1
v_gene: TRBV19
d_gene: .
CDR3nt: TGTGCCAGTAGTATTTTAAGCGGGGAAGGGGCTTTCTTT
CDR3aa: CASSILSGEGAFF

abundance: .
j_gene: TRBJ1-2
v_gene: TRBV29-1
d_gene: .
CDR3nt: TGCAGCGTTGAACGGCTTGGCTACACCTTC
CDR3aa: CSVERLGYTF

abundance: .
j_gene: TRBJ2-3
v_gene: TRBV4-1
d_gene: .
CDR3nt: TGCGCCAGCAGCCAAGATCGGGTAGTTGATACGCAGTATTTT
CDR3aa: CASSQDRVVDTQYF

abundance: few
j_gene: TRBJ1-1
v_gene: TRBV29-1
d_gene: .
CDR3nt: TGCAGCGTGGGGGGGAGACGGAACACTGAAGCTTTCTTT
CDR3aa: CSVGGRRNTEAFF

abundance: medium-sized
j_gene: TRBJ1-5
v_gene: TRBV28
d_gene: .
CDR3nt: TGTGCCAGCAGTACCCATAGCAATCAGCCCCAGCATTTT
CDR3aa: CASSTHSNQPQHF